This T cell receptor beta chain stems from a study of Graves' ophthalmopathy and Graves' hyperthyroidism. For the study at large: Peripheral blood was obtained at first diagnosis, ahead of any treatment. Whole-study results and caveats: Thyroid clonotypes that were expanded above 0.001 frequency mostly also appeared in blood.

The CDR3 consists of 14 residues. The germline V gene encodes CDR1 MNHEY and CDR2 SVGEGT. Trimming shortened V by 8 bases and J by 5 bases, and 18 bases separated the two germline ends. Amplification of the TCR beta CDR3 regions used RNA transcripts (as template). The workflow started with a first-round RT-PCR run with HTBI primers and then moved on to a second-round multiplex PCR. TCRdb re-analysed the multiplex PCR reads in MiXCR, keeping a single row per CDR3 protein. Of about 620,000 distinct CDR3 sequences in the sample, 22% were seen once. The sample holds many counts of this clonotype. Its antigen remains unidentified. Over 18 months of follow-up, stable hyperthyroidism required that no ophthalmopathy appear. The diagnosis was founded upon clinical symptoms, serum thyroxine, TRAb, thyroid ultrasound and orbital computed tomography.

The TCR was taken from a woman between 18 and 30 years old with stable Graves' hyperthyroidism. Some clones in this sample may be carry-over from other donors' samples. The rearrangement joins TRBV6-2 or TRBV6-3 to TRBJ2-5, with D possibly matching TRBD2 (6 bases). The specimen was peripheral blood. CDR3 DNA: TGTGCCAGCGGGGGACTCCCGGAGGGTGAGACCCAGTACTTC. It specifies CASGGLPEGETQYF.